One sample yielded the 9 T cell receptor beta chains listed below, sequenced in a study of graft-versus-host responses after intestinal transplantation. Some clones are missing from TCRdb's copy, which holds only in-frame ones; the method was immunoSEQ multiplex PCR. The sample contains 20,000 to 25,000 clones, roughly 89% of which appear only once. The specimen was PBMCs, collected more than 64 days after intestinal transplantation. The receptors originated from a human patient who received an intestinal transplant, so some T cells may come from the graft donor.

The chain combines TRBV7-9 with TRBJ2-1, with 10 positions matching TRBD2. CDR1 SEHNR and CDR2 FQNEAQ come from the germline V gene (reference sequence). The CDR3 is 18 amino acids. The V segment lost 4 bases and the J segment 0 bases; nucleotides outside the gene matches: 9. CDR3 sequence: CASSSNSGGPSSYNEQFF. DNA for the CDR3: TGTGCCAGCAGCTCAAATAGCGGGGGGCCATCCTCCTACAATGAGCAGTTCTTC. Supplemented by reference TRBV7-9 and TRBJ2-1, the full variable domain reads DTGVSQNPRHKITKRGQNVTFRCDPISEHNRLYWYRQTLGQGPEFLTYFQNEAQLEKSRLLSDRFSAERPKGSFSTLEIQRTEQGDSAMYLCASSSNSGGPSSYNEQFFGPGTRLTVL.

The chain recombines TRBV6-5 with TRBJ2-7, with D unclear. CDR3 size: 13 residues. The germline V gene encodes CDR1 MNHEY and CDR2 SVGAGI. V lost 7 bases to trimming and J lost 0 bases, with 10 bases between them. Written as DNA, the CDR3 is TGTGCCAGCACCAAGAGAGGCTCCTACGAGCAGTACTTC. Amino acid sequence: CASTKRGSYEQYF.

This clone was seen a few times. DNA for the CDR3: TGTGCCAGCAACCGGAGGGACAGGGGTACAGATACGCAGTATTTT. Translation: CASNRRDRGTDTQYF. This chain joins TRBV5-4 and TRBJ2-3; TRBD1 matches at 10 bases. With 6 bases clipped from V and 3 bases from J, the junction kept 7 bases outside the gene matches. CDR3 length: 15 amino acids. The germline CDR1 and CDR2 sequences are SGHNT and YYREEE (reference sequence).

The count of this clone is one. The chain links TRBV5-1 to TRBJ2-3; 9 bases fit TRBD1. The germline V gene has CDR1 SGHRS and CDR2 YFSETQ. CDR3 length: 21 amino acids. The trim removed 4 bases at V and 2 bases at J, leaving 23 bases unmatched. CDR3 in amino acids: CASSTDMGEGDRVKFTDTQYF. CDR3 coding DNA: TGCGCCAGCAGCACCGATATGGGCGAAGGGGACAGGGTTAAATTCACAGATACGCAGTATTTT.

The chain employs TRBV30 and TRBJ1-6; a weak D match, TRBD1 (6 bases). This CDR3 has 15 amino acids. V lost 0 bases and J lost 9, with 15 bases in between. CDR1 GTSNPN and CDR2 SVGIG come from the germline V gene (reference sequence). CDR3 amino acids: CAWSVEGVNSSPLHF. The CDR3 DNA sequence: TGTGCCTGGAGTGTGGAGGGGGTTAATAGTTCACCCCTCCACTTT.

CDR3 DNA: TGTGCCAGCAGTTACCTAGCGGGGGCCAAAAACATTCAGTACTTC. Translation: CASSYLAGAKNIQYF. V and J are TRBV6-6 and TRBJ2-4, with 9 bases that match TRBD2. The CDR3 is 15 residues long. Germline V gives CDR1 MNHNY, CDR2 SVGAGI (reference sequence). Losses at the gene ends were 2 bases for V and 1 base for J; bases not matched to a gene: 0.

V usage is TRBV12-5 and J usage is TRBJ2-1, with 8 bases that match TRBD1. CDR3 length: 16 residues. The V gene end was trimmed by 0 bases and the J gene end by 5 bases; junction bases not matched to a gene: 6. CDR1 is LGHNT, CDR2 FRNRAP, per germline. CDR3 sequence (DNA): TGTGCTAGTGGTTTGGTTCCGTCGGACAGGGACAATGAGCAGTTCTTC. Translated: CASGLVPSDRDNEQFF.

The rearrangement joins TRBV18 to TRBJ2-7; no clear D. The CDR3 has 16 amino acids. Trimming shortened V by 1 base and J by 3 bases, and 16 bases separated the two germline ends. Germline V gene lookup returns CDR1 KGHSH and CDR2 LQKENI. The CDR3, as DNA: TGTGCCAGCTCACCACAATCGCCCCTTGGTGACTACGAGCAGTACTTC. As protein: CASSPQSPLGDYEQYF.

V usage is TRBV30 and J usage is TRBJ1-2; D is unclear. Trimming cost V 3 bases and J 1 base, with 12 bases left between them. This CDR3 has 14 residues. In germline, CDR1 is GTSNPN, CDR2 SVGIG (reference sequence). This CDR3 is CAWSPQFLNYGYTF. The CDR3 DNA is TGTGCCTGGAGCCCACAGTTTCTTAACTATGGCTACACCTTC.